Below are 18 T cell receptor beta chains sequenced from a single sample in a study of resident and recirculating memory T cells in vitiligo. The method was immunoSEQ multiplex PCR; TCRdb's version includes in-frame clones alone and lacks a portion of them. Here the sample spans 70,000 or so clones, roughly 92% being singletons. The material sequenced was blood. All receptors derive from a male donor with vitiligo.

The chain uses TRBV7-2 and TRBJ2-2; D is undetermined. Germline lookup yields CDR1 SGHTA and CDR2 FQGNSA. V was pared by 7 bases and J by 5 bases, with 11 bases between. This CDR3 has 13 amino acids. The CDR3 nucleotides read TGTGCCAGCACCTCTCTCCTTACCGGGGAGCTGTTTTTT. It encodes CASTSLLTGELFF.

This rearrangement joins TRBV6-1 to TRBJ2-3, with 8 bases lining up with TRBD2. The V gene's germline CDR1 is MNHNS and CDR2 SASEGT. The CDR3 is 15 residues long. Trimming took 2 bases from V and 1 from J; bases not matched to a gene: 2. The CDR3 protein is CASSEIGGGTDTQYF. In DNA form, the CDR3 reads TGTGCCAGCAGTGAAATCGGGGGGGGCACAGATACGCAGTATTTT.

This chain joins TRBV4-1 and TRBJ2-7; the match to TRBD1 covers 7 bases. CDR1 MGHRA and CDR2 YSYEKL come from the germline V gene. The V and J ends lost 3 bases and 5 bases, in that order; junction bases with no gene match: 4. The CDR3 consists of 13 residues. The CDR3 here is CASSQYTGDEQYF. DNA of the CDR3: TGCGCCAGCAGCCAGTACACAGGGGACGAGCAGTACTTC.

The V call is TRBV4-1, the J call TRBJ2-3, with TRBD2 matching 7 bases. The CDR3 is made up of 14 amino acids. CDR1 and CDR2 from the germline V gene are MGHRA and YSYEKL. The V and J ends lost 5 bases and 5 bases, in that order; junction bases with no gene match: 7. CDR3: CASSRTRVRDTQYF. The CDR3 bases are TGCGCCAGCAGCAGGACTAGAGTTAGAGATACGCAGTATTTT.

This clone was counted once. The rearrangement joins TRBV9 to TRBJ2-2, with 8 nucleotides matching TRBD1. This CDR3 has 14 residues. Looked up from germline, CDR1 is SGDLS and CDR2 is YYNGEE. Losses at the gene ends were 7 bases for V and 1 base for J; bases not matched to a gene: 3. The CDR3 DNA is TGTGCCAGCTCGGACAGGGTGAACACCGGGGAGCTGTTTTTT. This sequence encodes CASSDRVNTGELFF. The entire variable domain, with the rest obtained from reference TRBV9 and TRBJ2-2, is as follows: DSGVTQTPKHLITATGQRVTLRCSPRSGDLSVYWYQQSLDQGLQFLIQYYNGEERAKGNILERFSAQQFPDLHSELNLSSLELGDSALYFCASSDRVNTGELFFGEGSRLTVL.

V usage is TRBV7-6 and J usage is TRBJ2-1, with a possible D match to TRBD1 (6 bases). The CDR3 covers 15 residues. Trimming removed 5 bases at V and 7 bases at J, with 18 bases between. Looked up from germline, CDR1 is SGHVS and CDR2 is FNYEAQ. The CDR3 reads CASSPQGPSRNEQFF. In nucleotides, the CDR3 is TGTGCCAGCAGCCCACAGGGACCCTCCCGGAATGAGCAGTTCTTC. The full variable domain, completed using reference TRBV7-6 and TRBJ2-1, is GAGVSQSPRYKVTKRGQDVALRCDPISGHVSLYWYRQALGQGPEFLTYFNYEAQQDKSGLPNDRFSAERPEGSISTLTIQRTEQRDSAMYRCASSPQGPSRNEQFFGPGTRLTVL.

The rearrangement joins TRBV27 to TRBJ1-1, with D possibly matching TRBD1 (5 bases). The CDR3 covers 16 residues. Germline lookup yields CDR1 MNHEY and CDR2 SMNVEV (reference sequence). V lost 6 bases and J 6 bases, leaving 23 bases between the germline ends. The CDR3 is CASRSLREGPEAEAFF. DNA for the CDR3: TGTGCCAGCAGAAGTTTAAGGGAGGGGCCCGAGGCTGAAGCTTTCTTT.

The chain joins TRBV7-2 to TRBJ1-2; 8 nucleotides match TRBD1. V lost 1 base, J lost 6 bases, and 10 bases stayed unmatched. CDR3 size: 16 residues. Germline CDR1 reads SGHTA; CDR2 reads FQGNSA. CDR3 coding DNA: TGTGCCAGCAGCTTAGGGGGCCAGGGGGCTATCAATGGCTACACCTTC. This encodes CASSLGGQGAINGYTF. Complete variable domain (other parts from reference TRBV7-2 and TRBJ1-2): GAGVSQSPSNKVTEKGKDVELRCDPISGHTALYWYRQSLGQGLEFLIYFQGNSAPDKSGLPSDRFSAERTGGSVSTLTIQRTQQEDSAVYLCASSLGGQGAINGYTFGSGTRLTVV.

The rearrangement joins TRBV6-5 to TRBJ1-3; D is possibly TRBD1 (6 bases). The CDR3 runs to 14 residues. Per germline, CDR1 MNHEY and CDR2 SVGAGI. Trimming left V 6 bases short and J 0 bases short, with 9 bases between. In DNA, the CDR3 is TGTGCCAGCAGGGACAGACGCTCTGGAAACACCATATATTTT. This translates into CASRDRRSGNTIYF.

V usage is TRBV5-6 and J usage is TRBJ1-5; TRBD1 agrees at 8 bases. J gave up 2 bases and V 2 bases, and 0 bases lay outside the gene matches. Germline-derived CDR1 and CDR2 are SGHDT and YYEEEE. There are 14 residues in the CDR3. CDR3 amino acids: CASSLQGGNQPQHF. The CDR3 region has the DNA TGTGCCAGCAGCTTACAGGGGGGCAATCAGCCCCAGCATTTT.

V usage is TRBV29-1 and J usage is TRBJ2-2, with D unresolved. Germline V lookup: CDR1 SQVTM, CDR2 ANQGSEA. The V end lost 4 bases, the J end lost 6 bases, and 9 bases lay between the germline ends. CDR3 length: 12 amino acids. DNA for the CDR3: TGCAGCGTTGTCCCCCCGTCCGGGGAGCTGTTTTTT. Its protein product is CSVVPPSGELFF.

The rearrangement uses TRBV29-1 and TRBJ1-1; D might be TRBD1 (6 bases). Germline CDR1 SQVTM, CDR2 ANQGSEA. Trimming took 5 bases from V and 4 from J, leaving 11 bases between them. This CDR3 has 12 amino acids. The DNA for the CDR3 is TGCAGCGTTCAGGGGAGCCGCACTGAAGCTTTCTTT. Translation gives CSVQGSRTEAFF.

The chain recombines TRBV9 with TRBJ1-1, with D unclear. The CDR3 extends over 14 amino acids. Trimming cost V 0 bases and J 1 base, with 7 bases left between them. Looked up from germline, CDR1 is SGDLS and CDR2 is YYNGEE. This CDR3 reads CASSVVHKNTEAFF. The CDR3 DNA reads TGTGCCAGCAGCGTAGTACACAAGAACACTGAAGCTTTCTTT. Based on the CDR3 plus reference TRBV9 and TRBJ1-1, the full variable domain is DSGVTQTPKHLITATGQRVTLRCSPRSGDLSVYWYQQSLDQGLQFLIQYYNGEERAKGNILERFSAQQFPDLHSELNLSSLELGDSALYFCASSVVHKNTEAFFGQGTRLTVV.

This clone has more than one count but fewer than ten. The chain uses TRBV19 and TRBJ1-1; D not resolved. The CDR3 covers 15 residues. The V end lost 5 bases, the J end lost 0 bases, and 13 bases lay between the germline ends. Germline lookup yields CDR1 LNHDA and CDR2 SQIVND (reference sequence). The CDR3: CASSYGVTVNTEAFF. The DNA of the CDR3 is TGTGCCAGTAGTTACGGGGTGACCGTGAACACTGAAGCTTTCTTT.

This sequence joins TRBV7-9 and TRBJ1-4; TRBD1 agrees at 11 bases. The V gene's germline CDR1 is SEHNR and CDR2 FQNEAQ (reference sequence). The CDR3 totals 14 residues. The V and J ends lost 4 bases and 7 bases, in that order; junction bases with no gene match: 2. CDR3 sequence reads: CASSSGQGAEKLFF. CDR3 coding DNA: TGTGCCAGCAGCTCCGGACAGGGGGCTGAAAAACTGTTTTTT.

V is TRBV13 and J is TRBJ1-1, with D unresolved. The CDR3 spans 12 residues. Trimming left V 4 bases short and J 8 bases short, with 11 bases between. Germline values: CDR1 PRHDT, CDR2 FYEKMQ (reference sequence). For the CDR3, the DNA is TGTGCCAGCAGCTGGCCCGGGAAGGAAGCTTTCTTT. This translates into CASSWPGKEAFF.

The chain carries TRBV30 and TRBJ1-1, with a possible D match to TRBD1 (5 bases). V gave up 0 bases and J gave up 0 bases, with 20 bases separating them. CDR3 length equals 18 residues. Germline assignment: CDR1 GTSNPN and CDR2 SVGIG (reference sequence). As DNA, the CDR3 is TGTGCCTGGAGTGTACCCGCGTGGACCAGGGTACTGAACACTGAAGCTTTCTTT. Translating it yields CAWSVPAWTRVLNTEAFF. Full variable domain (rest looked up from reference TRBV30 and TRBJ1-1): SQTIHQWPATLVQPVGSPLSLECTVEGTSNPNLYWYRQAAGRGLQLLFYSVGIGQISSEVPQNLSASRPQDRQFILSSKKLLLSDSGFYLCAWSVPAWTRVLNTEAFFGQGTRLTVV.

The gene calls are TRBV29-1 and TRBJ1-4, with D hard to call. Germline values: CDR1 SQVTM, CDR2 ANQGSEA. The CDR3 has 14 residues. V lost 3 bases and J lost 0, with 8 bases in between. The CDR3 protein is CSVEQRATNEKLFF. The CDR3, as DNA: TGCAGCGTTGAGCAGCGAGCAACTAATGAAAAACTGTTTTTT.